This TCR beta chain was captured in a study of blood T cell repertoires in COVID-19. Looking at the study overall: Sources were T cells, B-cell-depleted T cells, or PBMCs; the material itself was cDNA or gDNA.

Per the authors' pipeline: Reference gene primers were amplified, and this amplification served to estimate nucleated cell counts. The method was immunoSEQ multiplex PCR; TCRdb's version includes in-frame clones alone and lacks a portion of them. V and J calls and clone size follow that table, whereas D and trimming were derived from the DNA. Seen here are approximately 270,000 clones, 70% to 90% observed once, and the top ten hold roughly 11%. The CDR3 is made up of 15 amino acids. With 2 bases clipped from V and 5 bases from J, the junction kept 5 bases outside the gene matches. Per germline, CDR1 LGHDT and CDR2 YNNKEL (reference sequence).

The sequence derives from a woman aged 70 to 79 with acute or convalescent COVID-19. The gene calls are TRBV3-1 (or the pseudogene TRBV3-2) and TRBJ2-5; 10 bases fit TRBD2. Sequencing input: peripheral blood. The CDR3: CASSQRLAGGETQYF. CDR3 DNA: TGTGCCAGCAGCCAAAGACTAGCGGGCGGGGAGACCCAGTACTTC.